Here is one T cell receptor (beta chain) with its context. No antigen is known for it. Each sorted population was over 95% pure. This entry is derived from a study of beta chain features in type 1 diabetes. Study observations and caveats: Moderate yet significant TCRB CDR3 shortening was seen in Type 1 diabetes patients in all four CD4+ subsets.

With 6 bases clipped from V and 9 bases from J, the junction kept 14 bases outside the gene matches. CDR1 is ENHRY, CDR2 SYGVKD, per germline. CDR3 length: 15 residues. The whole isolated RNA underwent reverse transcription, so sequencing captured expressed TCRB transcripts. The protocol was immunoSEQ multiplex PCR, while the TCRdb copy is restricted to in-frame clones and leaves out a portion. The sample holds some 52,000 clones, 35% to 50% seen once. The sequencing sample was made of Tregs from blood. The sequence was collected from a man younger than 40 with type 1 diabetes. The chain employs TRBV10-3 and TRBJ1-5; 7 positions match TRBD1. CDR3 sequence reads: CAIRAGTDPGGPQHF. In DNA form, the CDR3 reads TGTGCCATCAGAGCCGGGACAGATCCCGGAGGGCCCCAGCATTTT.